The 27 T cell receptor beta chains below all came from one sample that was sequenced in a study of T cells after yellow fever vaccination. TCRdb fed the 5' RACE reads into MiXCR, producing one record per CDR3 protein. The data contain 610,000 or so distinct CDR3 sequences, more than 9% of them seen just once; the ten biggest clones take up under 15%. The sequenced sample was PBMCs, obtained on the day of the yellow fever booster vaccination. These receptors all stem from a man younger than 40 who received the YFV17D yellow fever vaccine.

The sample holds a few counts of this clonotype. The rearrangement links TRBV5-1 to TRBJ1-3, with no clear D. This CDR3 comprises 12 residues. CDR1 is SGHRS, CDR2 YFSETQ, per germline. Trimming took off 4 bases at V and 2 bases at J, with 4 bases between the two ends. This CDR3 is CASSVTGNTIYF. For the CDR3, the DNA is TGCGCCAGCAGCGTGACTGGAAACACCATATATTTT.

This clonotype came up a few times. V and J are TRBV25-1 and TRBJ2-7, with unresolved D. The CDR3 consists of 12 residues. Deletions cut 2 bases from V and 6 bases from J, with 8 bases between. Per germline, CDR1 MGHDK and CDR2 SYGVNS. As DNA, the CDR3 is TGTGCCAGCAGTGAAAGCAAGGGCGAGCAGTACTTC. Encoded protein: CASSESKGEQYF.

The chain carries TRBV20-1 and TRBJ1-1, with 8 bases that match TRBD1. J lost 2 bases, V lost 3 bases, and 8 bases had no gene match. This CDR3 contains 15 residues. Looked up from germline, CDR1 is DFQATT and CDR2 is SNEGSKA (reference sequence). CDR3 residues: CSASGATGGNTEAFF. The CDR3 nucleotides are TGCAGTGCTAGTGGGGCAACAGGGGGTAACACTGAAGCTTTCTTT.

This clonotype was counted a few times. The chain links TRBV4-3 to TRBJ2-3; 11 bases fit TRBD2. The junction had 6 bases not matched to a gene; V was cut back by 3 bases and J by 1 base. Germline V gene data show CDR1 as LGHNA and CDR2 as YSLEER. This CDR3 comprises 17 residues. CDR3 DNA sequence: TGCGCCAGCAGCCACCTTAGCGGGGGGGCCGGCACAGATACGCAGTATTTT. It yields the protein CASSHLSGGAGTDTQYF.

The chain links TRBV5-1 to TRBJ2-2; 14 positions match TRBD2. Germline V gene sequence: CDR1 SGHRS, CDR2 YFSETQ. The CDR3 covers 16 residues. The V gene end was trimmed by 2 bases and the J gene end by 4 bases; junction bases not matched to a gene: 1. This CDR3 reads CASSLGTSGSTGELFF. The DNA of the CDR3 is TGCGCCAGCAGCTTAGGGACTAGCGGGAGCACCGGGGAGCTGTTTTTT.

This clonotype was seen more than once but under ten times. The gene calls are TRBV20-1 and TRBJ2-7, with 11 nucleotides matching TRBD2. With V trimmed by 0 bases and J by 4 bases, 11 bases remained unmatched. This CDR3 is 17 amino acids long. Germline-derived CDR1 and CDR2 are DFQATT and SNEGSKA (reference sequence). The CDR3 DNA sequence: TGCAGTGCTAGAGATAAGGGCCGTAGCGGGAGGGAATACGAGCAGTACTTC. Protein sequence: CSARDKGRSGREYEQYF.

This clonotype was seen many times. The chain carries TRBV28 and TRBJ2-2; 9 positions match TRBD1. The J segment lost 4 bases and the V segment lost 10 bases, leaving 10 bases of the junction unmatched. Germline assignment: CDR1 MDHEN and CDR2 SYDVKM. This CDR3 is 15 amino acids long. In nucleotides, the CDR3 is TGTGCCATACATGACAGGGGGAAATCCACCGGGGAGCTGTTTTTT. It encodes CAIHDRGKSTGELFF. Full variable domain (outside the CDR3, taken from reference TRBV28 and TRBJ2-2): DVKVTQSSRYLVKRTGEKVFLECVQDMDHENMFWYRQDPGLGLRLIYFSYDVKMKEKGDIPEGYSVSREKKERFSLILESASTNQTSMYLCAIHDRGKSTGELFFGEGSRLTVL.

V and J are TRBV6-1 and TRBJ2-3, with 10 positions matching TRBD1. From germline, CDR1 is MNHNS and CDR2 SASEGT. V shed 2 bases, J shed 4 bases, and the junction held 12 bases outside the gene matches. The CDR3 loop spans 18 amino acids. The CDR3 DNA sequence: TGTGCCAGCAGTGAACAACCGCCGGGACAGGGGACGTCAGATACGCAGTATTTT. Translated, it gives CASSEQPPGQGTSDTQYF.

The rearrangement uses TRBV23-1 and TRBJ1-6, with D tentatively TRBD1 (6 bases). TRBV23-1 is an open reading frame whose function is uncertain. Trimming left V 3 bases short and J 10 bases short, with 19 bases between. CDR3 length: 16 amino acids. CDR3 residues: CASSHRGANGNSPLHF. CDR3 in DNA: TGCGCCAGCAGTCACCGGGGGGCCAACGGGAACTCACCCCTCCACTTT.

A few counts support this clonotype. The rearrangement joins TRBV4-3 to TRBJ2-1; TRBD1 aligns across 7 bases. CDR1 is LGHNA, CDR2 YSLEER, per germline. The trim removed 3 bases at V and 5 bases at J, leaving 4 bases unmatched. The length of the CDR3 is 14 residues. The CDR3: CASSHVDRDNEQFF. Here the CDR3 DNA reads TGCGCCAGCAGCCACGTCGACAGGGACAATGAGCAGTTCTTC.

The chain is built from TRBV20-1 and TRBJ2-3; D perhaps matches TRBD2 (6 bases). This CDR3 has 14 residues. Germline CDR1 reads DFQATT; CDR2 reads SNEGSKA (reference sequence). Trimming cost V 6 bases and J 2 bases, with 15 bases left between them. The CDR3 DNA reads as TGCAGTGCCATCTCTAGCGCACACACAGATACGCAGTATTTT. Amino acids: CSAISSAHTDTQYF.

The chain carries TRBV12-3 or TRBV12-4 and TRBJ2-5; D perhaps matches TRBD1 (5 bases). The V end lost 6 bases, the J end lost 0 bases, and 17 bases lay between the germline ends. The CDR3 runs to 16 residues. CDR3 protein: CASSTPPDSHQETQYF. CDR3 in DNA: TGTGCCAGCAGCACACCACCAGACAGCCACCAAGAGACCCAGTACTTC.

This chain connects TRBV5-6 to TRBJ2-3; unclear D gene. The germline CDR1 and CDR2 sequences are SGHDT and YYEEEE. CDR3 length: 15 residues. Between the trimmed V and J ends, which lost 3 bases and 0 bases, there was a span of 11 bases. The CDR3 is CASSSAPHSTDTQYF. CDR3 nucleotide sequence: TGTGCCAGCAGCTCCGCCCCACATAGCACAGATACGCAGTATTTT.

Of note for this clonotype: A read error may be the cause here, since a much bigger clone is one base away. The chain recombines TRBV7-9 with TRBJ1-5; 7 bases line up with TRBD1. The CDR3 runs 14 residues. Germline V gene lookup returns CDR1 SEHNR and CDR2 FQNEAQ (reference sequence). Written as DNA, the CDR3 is TGTGACAGCAGCCCACAGGGGAGCAATCAGCCCCAGCATTTT. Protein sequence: CDSSPQGSNQPQHF.

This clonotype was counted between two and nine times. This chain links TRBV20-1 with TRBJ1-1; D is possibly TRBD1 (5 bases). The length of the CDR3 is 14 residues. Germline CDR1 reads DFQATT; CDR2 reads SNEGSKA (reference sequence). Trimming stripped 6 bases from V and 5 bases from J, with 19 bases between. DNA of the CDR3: TGCAGTGCCGACGGTGCGGCAGGGAAAACTGAAGCTTTCTTT. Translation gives CSADGAAGKTEAFF.

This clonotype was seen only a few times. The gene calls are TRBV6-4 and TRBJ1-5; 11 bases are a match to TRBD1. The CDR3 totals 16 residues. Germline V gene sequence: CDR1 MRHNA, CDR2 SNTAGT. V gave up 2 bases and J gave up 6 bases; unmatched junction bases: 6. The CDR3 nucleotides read TGTGCCAGCAGTGACCTTAGGACAGGGGGCTGTCAGCCCCAGCATTTT. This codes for CASSDLRTGGCQPQHF.

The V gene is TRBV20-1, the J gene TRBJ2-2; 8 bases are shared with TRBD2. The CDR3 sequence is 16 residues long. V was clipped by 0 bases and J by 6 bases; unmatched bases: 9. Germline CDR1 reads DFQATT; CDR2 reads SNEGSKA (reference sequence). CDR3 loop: CSAREPGLGGAGELFF. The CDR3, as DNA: TGCAGTGCTAGAGAACCGGGACTAGGGGGTGCCGGGGAGCTGTTTTTT.

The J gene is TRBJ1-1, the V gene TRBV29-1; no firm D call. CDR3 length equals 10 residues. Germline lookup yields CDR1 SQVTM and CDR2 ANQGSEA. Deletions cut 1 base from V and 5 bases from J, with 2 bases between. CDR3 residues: CSVEGTEAFF. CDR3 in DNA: TGCAGCGTTGAAGGAACTGAAGCTTTCTTT. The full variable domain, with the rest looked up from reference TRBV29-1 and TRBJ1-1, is SAVISQKPSRDICQRGTSLTIQCQVDSQVTMMFWYRQQPGQSLTLIATANQGSEATYESGFVIDKFPISRPNLTFSTLTVSNMSPEDSSIYLCSVEGTEAFFGQGTRLTVV.

The CDR3 DNA reads TGTGCCAGCAGCGTAGTCCCCAGCGGGAGGGGGAATGAGCAGTTCTTC. This gives the protein CASSVVPSGRGNEQFF. The chain links TRBV9 to TRBJ2-1, with 10 bases fitting TRBD2. Unmatched junction bases numbered 7, after V lost 0 bases and J lost 7 bases. Germline V gives CDR1 SGDLS, CDR2 YYNGEE. The CDR3 runs 16 residues.

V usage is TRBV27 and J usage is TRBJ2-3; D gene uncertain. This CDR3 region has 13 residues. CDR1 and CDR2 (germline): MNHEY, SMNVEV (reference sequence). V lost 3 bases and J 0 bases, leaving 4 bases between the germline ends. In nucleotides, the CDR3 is TGTGCCAGCAGTTTCCGGAGCACAGATACGCAGTATTTT. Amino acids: CASSFRSTDTQYF.

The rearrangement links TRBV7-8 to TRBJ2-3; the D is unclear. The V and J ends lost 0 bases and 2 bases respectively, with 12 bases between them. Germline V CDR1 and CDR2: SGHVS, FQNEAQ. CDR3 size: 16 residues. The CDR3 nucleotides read TGTGCCAGCAGCTTAGCTAAGGGATACTACACAGATACGCAGTATTTT. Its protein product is CASSLAKGYYTDTQYF.

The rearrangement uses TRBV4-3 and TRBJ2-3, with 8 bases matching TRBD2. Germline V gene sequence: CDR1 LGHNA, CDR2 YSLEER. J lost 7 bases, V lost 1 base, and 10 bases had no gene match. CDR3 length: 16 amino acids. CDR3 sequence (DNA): TGCGCCAGCAGCCAAGTTGAAAGCGGGAGCTTGTATACGCAGTATTTT. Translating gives CASSQVESGSLYTQYF.

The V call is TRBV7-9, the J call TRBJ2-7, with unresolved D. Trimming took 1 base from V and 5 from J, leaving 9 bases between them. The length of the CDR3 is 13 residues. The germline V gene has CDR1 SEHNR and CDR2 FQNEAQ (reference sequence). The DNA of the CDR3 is TGTGCCAGCAGCTTAGTGAACCTCCACGAGCAGTACTTC. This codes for CASSLVNLHEQYF.

CDR3 region: CSAAQSGAGDEQFF. The CDR3 coding sequence is TGCAGTGCCGCTCAAAGCGGGGCCGGCGATGAGCAGTTCTTC. The chain uses TRBV20-1 and TRBJ2-1; the match to TRBD2 covers 7 bases. Germline V gene data show CDR1 as DFQATT and CDR2 as SNEGSKA (reference sequence). V dropped 6 bases and J dropped 8; count of bases not matched to a gene: 13. The CDR3 consists of 14 residues.

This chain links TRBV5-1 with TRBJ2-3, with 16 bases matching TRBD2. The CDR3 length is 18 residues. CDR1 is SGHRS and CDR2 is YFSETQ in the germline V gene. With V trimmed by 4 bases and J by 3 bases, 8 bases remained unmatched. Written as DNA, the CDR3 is TGCGCCAGCAGCCCGGGACTAGCGGGAGGGAGGGAGACAGATACGCAGTATTTT. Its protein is CASSPGLAGGRETDTQYF.

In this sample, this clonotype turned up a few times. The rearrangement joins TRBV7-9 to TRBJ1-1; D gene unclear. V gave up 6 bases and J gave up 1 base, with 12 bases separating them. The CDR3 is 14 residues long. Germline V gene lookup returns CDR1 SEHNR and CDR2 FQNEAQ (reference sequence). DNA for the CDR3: TGTGCCAGCAGTCTCGGGCATACGAACACTGAAGCTTTCTTT. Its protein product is CASSLGHTNTEAFF.

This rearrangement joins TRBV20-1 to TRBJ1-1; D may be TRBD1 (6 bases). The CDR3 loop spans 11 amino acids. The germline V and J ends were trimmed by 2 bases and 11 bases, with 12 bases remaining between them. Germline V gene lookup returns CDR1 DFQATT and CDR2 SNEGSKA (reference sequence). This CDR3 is CSARSGHRAFF. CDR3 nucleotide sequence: TGCAGTGCTAGATCGGGACATCGGGCTTTCTTT.